Below are 13 T cell receptor beta chains sequenced from a single sample in a study of blood T cell repertoires in COVID-19. Data came from immunoSEQ multiplex PCR; TCRdb stores just in-frame clones and leaves some out. The table records over 60,000 clones, around 80% of them present only once. Material for sequencing was peripheral blood. The source of these receptors is a human donor in a cohort sampled during active COVID-19.

The chain joins TRBV5-4 to TRBJ2-7, with 8 nucleotides matching TRBD1. The CDR3 runs 14 residues. Germline lookup yields CDR1 SGHNT and CDR2 YYREEE (reference sequence). V dropped 6 bases and J dropped 6; count of bases not matched to a gene: 11. CDR3 loop: CASTPDRDGSEQYF. CDR3 coding DNA: TGTGCCAGCACCCCGGACAGGGACGGGAGCGAGCAGTACTTC.

This clone was found a few times. This chain connects TRBV7-2 to TRBJ2-1; no clear D gene. V lost 0 bases to trimming and J lost 7 bases, with 10 bases between them. The CDR3 covers 14 residues. Per germline, CDR1 SGHTA and CDR2 FQGNSA. CDR3 residues: CASSLAMAANEQFF. CDR3 nucleotide sequence: TGTGCCAGCAGCTTAGCAATGGCGGCTAATGAGCAGTTCTTC.

The chain combines TRBV5-6 with TRBJ2-1; TRBD2 matches 8 bases. V shed 1 base, J shed 7 bases, and the junction held 10 bases outside the gene matches. The CDR3 extends over 16 amino acids. Germline assignment: CDR1 SGHDT and CDR2 YYEEEE. This chain's CDR3 is CASSLPGLGRRNEQFF. In DNA, the CDR3 is TGTGCCAGCAGCTTGCCGGGACTAGGGCGTCGGAATGAGCAGTTCTTC.

The V gene is TRBV2, the J gene TRBJ1-1, with D unclear. Germline-derived CDR1 and CDR2 are SNHLY and FYNNEI. The CDR3 runs to 12 residues. V was cut by 7 bases and J by 0 bases, with 6 bases left in between. The CDR3, as DNA: TGTGCCAGCATCGGAGTGAACACTGAAGCTTTCTTT. Its protein product is CASIGVNTEAFF.

The table lists this clone with a few counts. This chain joins TRBV28 and TRBJ1-1; no firm D call. CDR3 length: 13 residues. The V and J ends lost 7 bases and 3 bases respectively, with 12 bases between them. In germline, CDR1 is MDHEN, CDR2 SYDVKM. The DNA for the CDR3 is TGTGCCAGCAAAAGAGGGAAATACACTGAAGCTTTCTTT. Translated: CASKRGKYTEAFF.

This rearrangement joins TRBV5-1 to TRBJ2-3; D possibly corresponds to TRBD2 (6 bases). The CDR3 loop spans 19 amino acids. Between the trimmed V and J ends, which lost 4 bases and 5 bases, there was a span of 29 bases. Germline V gives CDR1 SGHRS, CDR2 YFSETQ. CDR3 DNA sequence: TGCGCCAGCAGCCCCACTAGTGTAGCTAGCGAGTCCTGGGGAGATACGCAGTATTTT. Protein product: CASSPTSVASESWGDTQYF.

This clone was seen a handful of times. V usage is TRBV7-2 and J usage is TRBJ2-1, with 9 bases that match TRBD2. Trimming cost V 6 bases and J 0 bases; bases outside gene matches: 3. The CDR3 covers 15 residues. Per the germline V gene, CDR1 is SGHTA and CDR2 is FQGNSA. The CDR3 DNA reads TGTGCCAGCAGTCCTAGCGGGGTCTCCTACAATGAGCAGTTCTTC. Translation gives CASSPSGVSYNEQFF.

CDR3 in amino acids: CASSKPGGTNQPQHF. The CDR3 bases are TGTGCCAGCAGTAAACCAGGGGGGACGAATCAGCCCCAGCATTTT. The chain is built from TRBV6-6 and TRBJ1-5; TRBD1 aligns across 7 bases. V lost 5 bases and J lost 4; bases outside the gene matches: 8. CDR3 length: 15 residues. In germline, CDR1 is MNHNY, CDR2 SVGAGI (reference sequence).

The gene calls are TRBV20-1 and TRBJ1-2; 7 nucleotides line up with TRBD1. The germline V gene encodes CDR1 DFQATT and CDR2 SNEGSKA (reference sequence). The CDR3 runs 14 residues. J gave up 2 bases and V 3 bases, and 6 bases lay outside the gene matches. The CDR3 DNA reads as TGCAGTGCTAGTTCTCTGGACAGGAACTATGGCTACACCTTC. Protein: CSASSLDRNYGYTF.

The DNA of the CDR3 is TGTGCCAGCAGTGCACTGGACAGGGCGGTCGACAATCAGCCCCAGCATTTT. Translation: CASSALDRAVDNQPQHF. The V gene is TRBV6-1, the J gene TRBJ1-5; 8 bases agree with TRBD1. This CDR3 comprises 17 residues. V shed 4 bases and J 3 bases; nucleotides not matched to a gene: 11. The germline V gene has CDR1 MNHNS and CDR2 SASEGT.

The V call is TRBV5-5, the J call TRBJ2-7, with TRBD1 as a possible D gene (5 bases). The germline CDR1 and CDR2 sequences are SGHKS and YYEKEE (reference sequence). The CDR3 has 12 amino acids. With 1 base removed from V and 5 bases from J, the gap between germline ends came to 7 bases. Written as DNA, the CDR3 is TGTGCCAGCAGCTTGAGGGGCCACGAGCAGTACTTC. This encodes CASSLRGHEQYF.

The chain employs TRBV18 and TRBJ2-7, with a possible D match to TRBD1 (5 bases). Germline V lookup: CDR1 KGHSH, CDR2 LQKENI. The CDR3 has 13 amino acids. Trimming pared 2 bases from V and 2 bases from J, leaving 7 bases between. The CDR3 sequence is CASSPAGTYEQYF. In DNA form, the CDR3 reads TGTGCCAGCTCACCAGCAGGGACCTACGAGCAGTACTTC.

The chain couples TRBV2 to TRBJ1-5; TRBD1 might be the D (6 bases). V gave up 6 bases and J gave up 7 bases, with 13 bases separating them. This CDR3 is 13 amino acids long. Germline V gene sequence: CDR1 SNHLY, CDR2 FYNNEI. The CDR3 protein is CASREQGEQPQHF. For the CDR3, the DNA is TGTGCCAGCAGGGAACAGGGTGAGCAGCCCCAGCATTTT. Looking up the rest from reference TRBV2 and TRBJ1-5 gives the full variable domain: EPEVTQTPSHQVTQMGQEVILRCVPISNHLYFYWYRQILGQKVEFLVSFYNNEISEKSEIFDDQFSVERPDGSNFTLKIRSTKLEDSAMYFCASREQGEQPQHFGDGTRLSIL.